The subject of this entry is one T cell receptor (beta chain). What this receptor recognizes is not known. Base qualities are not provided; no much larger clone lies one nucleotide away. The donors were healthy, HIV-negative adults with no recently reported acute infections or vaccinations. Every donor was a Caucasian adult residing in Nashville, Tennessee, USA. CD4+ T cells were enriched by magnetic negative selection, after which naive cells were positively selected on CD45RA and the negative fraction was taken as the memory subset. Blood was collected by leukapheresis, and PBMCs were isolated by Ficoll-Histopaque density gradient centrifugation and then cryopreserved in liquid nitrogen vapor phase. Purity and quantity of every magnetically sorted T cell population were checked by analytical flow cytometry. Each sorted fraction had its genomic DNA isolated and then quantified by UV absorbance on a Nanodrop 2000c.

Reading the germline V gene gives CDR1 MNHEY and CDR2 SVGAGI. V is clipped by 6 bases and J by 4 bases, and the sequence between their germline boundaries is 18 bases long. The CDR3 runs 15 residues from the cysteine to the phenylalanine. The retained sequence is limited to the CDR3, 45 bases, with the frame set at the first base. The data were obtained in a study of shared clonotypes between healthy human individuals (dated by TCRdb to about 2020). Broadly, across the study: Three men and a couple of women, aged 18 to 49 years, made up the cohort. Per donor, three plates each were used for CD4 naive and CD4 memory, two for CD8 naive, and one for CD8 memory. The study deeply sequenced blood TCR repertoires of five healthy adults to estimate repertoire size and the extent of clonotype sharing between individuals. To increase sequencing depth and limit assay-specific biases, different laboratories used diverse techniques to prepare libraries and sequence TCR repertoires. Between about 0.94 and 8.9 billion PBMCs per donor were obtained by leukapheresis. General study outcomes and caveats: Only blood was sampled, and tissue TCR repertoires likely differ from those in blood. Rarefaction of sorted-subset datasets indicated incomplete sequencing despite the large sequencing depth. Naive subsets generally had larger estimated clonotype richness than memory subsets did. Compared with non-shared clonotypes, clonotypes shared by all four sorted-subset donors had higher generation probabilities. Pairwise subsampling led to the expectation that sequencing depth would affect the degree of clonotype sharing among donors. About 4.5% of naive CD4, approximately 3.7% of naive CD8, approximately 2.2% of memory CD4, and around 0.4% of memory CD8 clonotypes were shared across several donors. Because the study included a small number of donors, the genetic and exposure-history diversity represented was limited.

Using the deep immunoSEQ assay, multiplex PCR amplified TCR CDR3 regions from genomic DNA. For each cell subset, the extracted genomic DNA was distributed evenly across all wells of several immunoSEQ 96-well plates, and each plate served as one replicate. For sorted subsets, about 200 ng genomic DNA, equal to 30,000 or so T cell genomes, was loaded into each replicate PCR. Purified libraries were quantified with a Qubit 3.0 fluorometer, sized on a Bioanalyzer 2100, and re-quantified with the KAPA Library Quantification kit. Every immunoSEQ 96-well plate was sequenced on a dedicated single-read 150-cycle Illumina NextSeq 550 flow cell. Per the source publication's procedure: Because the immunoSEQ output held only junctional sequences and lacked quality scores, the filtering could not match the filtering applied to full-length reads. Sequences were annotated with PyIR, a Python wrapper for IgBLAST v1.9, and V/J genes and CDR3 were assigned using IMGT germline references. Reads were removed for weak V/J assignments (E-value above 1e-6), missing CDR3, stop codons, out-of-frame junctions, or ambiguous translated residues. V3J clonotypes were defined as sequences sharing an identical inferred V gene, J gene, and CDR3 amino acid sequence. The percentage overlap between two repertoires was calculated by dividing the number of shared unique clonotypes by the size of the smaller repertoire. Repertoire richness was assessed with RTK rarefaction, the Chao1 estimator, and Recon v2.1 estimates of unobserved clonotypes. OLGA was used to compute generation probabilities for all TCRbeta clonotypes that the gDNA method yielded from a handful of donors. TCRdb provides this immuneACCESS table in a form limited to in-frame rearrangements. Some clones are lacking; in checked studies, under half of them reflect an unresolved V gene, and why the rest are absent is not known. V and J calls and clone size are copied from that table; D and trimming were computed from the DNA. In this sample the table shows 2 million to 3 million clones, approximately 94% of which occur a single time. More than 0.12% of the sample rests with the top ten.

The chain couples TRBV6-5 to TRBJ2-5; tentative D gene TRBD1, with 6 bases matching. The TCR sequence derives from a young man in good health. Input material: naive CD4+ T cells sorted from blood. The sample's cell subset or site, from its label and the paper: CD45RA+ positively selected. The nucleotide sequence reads TGTGCCAGCAGCCCAACAGGGTTAAGTCGAGAGACCCAGTACTTC. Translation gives CASSPTGLSRETQYF.